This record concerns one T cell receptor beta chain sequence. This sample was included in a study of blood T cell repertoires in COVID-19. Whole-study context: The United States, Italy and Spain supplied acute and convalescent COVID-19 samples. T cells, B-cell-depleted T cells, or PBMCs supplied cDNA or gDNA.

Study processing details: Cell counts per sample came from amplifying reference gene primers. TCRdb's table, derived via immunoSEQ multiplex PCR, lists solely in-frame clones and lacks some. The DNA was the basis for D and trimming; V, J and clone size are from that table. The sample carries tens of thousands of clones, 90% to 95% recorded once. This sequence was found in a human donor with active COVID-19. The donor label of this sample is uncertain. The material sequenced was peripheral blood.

This chain's CDR3 is CASSLGGPEQTQYF. Here the CDR3 DNA reads TGCGCCAGCAGCTTGGGGGGGCCGGAACAGACCCAGTACTTC. This chain joins TRBV5-1 and TRBJ2-5; D may be TRBD1 (6 bases). Looked up from germline, CDR1 is SGHRS and CDR2 is YFSETQ. The ends were cut back, 0 bases at V and 6 bases at J, with 12 bases in the middle. The CDR3 consists of 14 residues.